Each of the 23 T cell receptor beta chains below was sequenced from the same sample in a study of shared clonotypes between healthy human individuals. Some clones are missing from TCRdb's copy, which holds only in-frame ones; the method was immunoSEQ multiplex PCR. The data contain hundreds of thousands of clones, roughly 79% of them seen just once; the ten biggest clones take up more than 10%. The sample consisted of PBMCs. The receptors here all came from a woman in her thirties or forties in good health. Some clones in this sample may be carry-over from other donors' samples.

CDR3 sequence reads: CASSPGGGTDTQYF. CDR3 in DNA: TGTGCCAGCAGCCCTGGGGGGGGCACAGATACGCAGTATTTT. V usage is TRBV7-8 and J usage is TRBJ2-3; 7 bases map to TRBD2. The CDR3 covers 14 residues. J was trimmed by 1 base and V by 5 bases; bases with no gene match: 3. Germline lookup yields CDR1 SGHVS and CDR2 FQNEAQ.

This chain links TRBV29-1 with TRBJ2-3, with TRBD2 matching over 7 bases. The CDR3 spans 14 residues. Per the germline V gene, CDR1 is SQVTM and CDR2 is ANQGSEA. V lost 2 bases, J lost 4 bases, and 6 bases stayed unmatched. The DNA of the CDR3 is TGCAGCGTTGAACGCGGGAGAGGAGCAGATACGCAGTATTTT. Protein sequence: CSVERGRGADTQYF.

This clone appeared a single time. J is TRBJ2-7 and V is TRBV28, with 10 positions matching TRBD1. This CDR3 region has 15 residues. Trimming at V came to 6 bases and at J to 4 bases, leaving 9 bases not matched to a gene. Germline V gives CDR1 MDHEN, CDR2 SYDVKM. CDR3 sequence (DNA): TGTGCCAGCAGGTCCCTAGGACAGGGGGGTTACGAGCAGTACTTC. Its translation is CASRSLGQGGYEQYF. Combining the CDR3 with reference TRBV28 and TRBJ2-7 gives the whole variable domain DVKVTQSSRYLVKRTGEKVFLECVQDMDHENMFWYRQDPGLGLRLIYFSYDVKMKEKGDIPEGYSVSREKKERFSLILESASTNQTSMYLCASRSLGQGGYEQYFGPGTRLTVT.

This clone was counted ten times or more. This sequence joins TRBV19 and TRBJ2-1, with 9 bases identical to TRBD2. The CDR3 consists of 15 residues. V shed 4 bases, J shed 2 bases, and the junction held 3 bases outside the gene matches. CDR1 and CDR2 from the germline V gene are LNHDA and SQIVND (reference sequence). The CDR3 nucleotides are TGTGCCAGTAGTACAAGCGGGAGGACCTACAATGAGCAGTTCTTC. Its protein product is CASSTSGRTYNEQFF. Looking up the rest from reference TRBV19 and TRBJ2-1 gives the full variable domain: DGGITQSPKYLFRKEGQNVTLSCEQNLNHDAMYWYRQDPGQGLRLIYYSQIVNDFQKGDIAEGYSVSREKKESFPLTVTSAQKNPTAFYLCASSTSGRTYNEQFFGPGTRLTVL.

This clone has a handful of counts. The CDR3, as DNA: TGTGCCAGCAGCTTAGGGGGAGGACAGGGGATCTATGGCTACACCTTC. Residues: CASSLGGGQGIYGYTF. The chain is built from TRBV7-2 and TRBJ1-2; 9 bases map to TRBD1. J gave up 4 bases and V 1 base, and 7 bases lay outside the gene matches. Germline V CDR1 and CDR2: SGHTA, FQGNSA. This CDR3 has 16 amino acids.

CDR3 nucleotides: TGCGCCAGCAGACTAGGACTAGCGGGAGTACTTAGCACAGATACGCAGTATTTT. This codes for CASRLGLAGVLSTDTQYF. This chain connects TRBV5-1 to TRBJ2-3; 13 bases fit TRBD2. The germline CDR1 and CDR2 sequences are SGHRS and YFSETQ. The CDR3 runs 18 residues. J lost 0 bases, V lost 5 bases, and 9 bases had no gene match.

This chain connects TRBV6-6 to TRBJ2-7, with 9 positions matching TRBD2. After removal of 4 bases from V and 6 bases from J, the junction contained 7 bases not matched to a gene. Germline V gene sequence: CDR1 MNHNY, CDR2 SVGAGI (reference sequence). The CDR3 has 14 residues. CDR3 DNA: TGTGCCAGCAGTTCCGCGGGAGGGCTTGGCGAGCAGTACTTC. Its translation is CASSSAGGLGEQYF.

J is TRBJ2-1 and V is TRBV30; D possibly corresponds to TRBD2 (5 bases). V lost 4 bases and J 6 bases, leaving 13 bases between the germline ends. CDR1 is GTSNPN and CDR2 is SVGIG in the germline V gene (reference sequence). The CDR3 runs to 13 residues. The chain's CDR3 is CAWTEGRGNEQFF. In DNA, the CDR3 is TGTGCCTGGACCGAGGGCAGAGGCAATGAGCAGTTCTTC.

This clone has just a few counts. The chain recombines TRBV11-2 with TRBJ2-2; either TRBD1 or TRBD2 may supply D (5 bases each). The V gene lost 5 bases and the J gene lost 4 bases, with 17 bases spanning the gap. The germline V gene has CDR1 SGHAT and CDR2 FQNNGV. This CDR3 contains 16 residues. The CDR3: CASSPPRGLSTGELFF. The CDR3 DNA is TGTGCCAGCAGCCCGCCCCGGGGCCTGAGCACCGGGGAGCTGTTTTTT.

As for this clone: Other DNA sequences in the sample encode the same CDR3. The chain combines TRBV14 with TRBJ2-7; D gene unclear. V was trimmed by 6 bases and J by 3 bases, leaving 6 bases between them. The CDR3 sequence is 11 residues long. From germline, CDR1 is SGHDN and CDR2 FVKESK. CDR3: CASSQSYEQYF. The DNA for the CDR3 is TGTGCCAGCAGTCAAAGCTACGAGCAGTACTTC. Full variable domain (outside the CDR3, taken from reference TRBV14 and TRBJ2-7): EAGVTQFPSHSVIEKGQTVTLRCDPISGHDNLYWYRRVMGKEIKFLLHFVKESKQDESGMPNNRFLAERTGGTYSTLKVQPAELEDSGVYFCASSQSYEQYFGPGTRLTVT.

The V gene is TRBV7-9, the J gene TRBJ2-7; D gene uncertain. V was cut by 5 bases and J by 6 bases, with 14 bases left in between. The germline V gene has CDR1 SEHNR and CDR2 FQNEAQ (reference sequence). The CDR3 sequence is 13 residues long. CDR3 sequence: CASSPTRWTEQYF. The DNA of the CDR3 is TGTGCCAGCAGCCCGACCCGTTGGACCGAGCAGTACTTC. Variable domain in full (rest from reference TRBV7-9 and TRBJ2-7): DTGVSQNPRHKITKRGQNVTFRCDPISEHNRLYWYRQTLGQGPEFLTYFQNEAQLEKSRLLSDRFSAERPKGSFSTLEIQRTEQGDSAMYLCASSPTRWTEQYFGPGTRLTVT.

V and J are TRBV28 and TRBJ2-7, with D unresolved. In germline, CDR1 is MDHEN, CDR2 SYDVKM. The CDR3 loop spans 11 amino acids. Trimming took off 2 bases at V and 7 bases at J, with 6 bases between the two ends. In nucleotides, the CDR3 is TGTGCCAGCAGTTTAACGGCGGAGCAGTACTTC. Translated: CASSLTAEQYF.

The chain carries TRBV7-6 and TRBJ2-3, with 7 positions matching TRBD2. CDR1 and CDR2 from the germline V gene are SGHVS and FNYEAQ. This CDR3 contains 16 residues. The J segment lost 1 base and the V segment lost 2 bases, leaving 6 bases of the junction unmatched. In nucleotides, the CDR3 is TGTGCCAGCAGCTTAAGATTAACTAGCGGCACAGATACGCAGTATTTT. Translation: CASSLRLTSGTDTQYF.

The CDR3 bases are TGCGCCAGCAGCCAAGATTGGACTAGCGGGCCCTCCTACAATGAGCAGTTCTTC. It specifies CASSQDWTSGPSYNEQFF. The rearrangement links TRBV4-3 to TRBJ2-1; 11 nucleotides align to TRBD2. Germline V gene data show CDR1 as LGHNA and CDR2 as YSLEER. V gave up 0 bases and J gave up 0 bases; unmatched junction bases: 4. There are 18 residues in the CDR3.

The chain carries TRBV30 and TRBJ2-6; D is ambiguous. Per germline, CDR1 GTSNPN and CDR2 SVGIG (reference sequence). With 0 bases removed from V and 2 bases from J, the gap between germline ends came to 14 bases. The CDR3 spans 17 residues. CDR3 nucleotides: TGTGCCTGGAGTGTGGTCAGGTCGTGGACTGGGGCCAACGTCCTGACTTTC. This translates into CAWSVVRSWTGANVLTF.

This clone was observed a few times. The chain joins TRBV27 to TRBJ2-1; 7 positions match TRBD2. Trimming took 3 bases from V and 7 from J; bases not matched to a gene: 6. The CDR3 length is 14 residues. In germline, CDR1 is MNHEY, CDR2 SMNVEV (reference sequence). This chain's CDR3 is CASSFRREMNEQFF. The CDR3 region has the DNA TGTGCCAGCAGTTTTCGGCGGGAGATGAATGAGCAGTTCTTC.

The chain couples TRBV11-2 to TRBJ1-1, with 7 positions matching TRBD1. The trim removed 5 bases at V and 10 bases at J, leaving 10 bases unmatched. Per germline, CDR1 SGHAT and CDR2 FQNNGV. The CDR3 is 13 residues long. CDR3 nucleotides: TGTGCCAGCAGCCAAGACAGGGATGACGGAGCTTTCTTT. As protein: CASSQDRDDGAFF.

The rearrangement links TRBV9 to TRBJ2-1; 7 bases are shared with TRBD2. CDR1 is SGDLS and CDR2 is YYNGEE in the germline V gene. The CDR3 totals 17 residues. V was clipped by 4 bases and J by 8 bases; unmatched bases: 18. For the CDR3, the DNA is TGTGCCAGCAGCACCCCTTTTTCGGGAGGTTCCCACGATGAGCAGTTCTTC. Translated: CASSTPFSGGSHDEQFF.

In its sample, this clone was seen a few times. The chain couples TRBV6-5 to TRBJ1-3, with a tentative D call TRBD1 (5 bases). This CDR3 contains 16 residues. V shed 2 bases and J shed 0 bases, with 11 bases lying between them. The germline gives CDR1 MNHEY, CDR2 SVGAGI. The CDR3 loop is CASSYGGIRSGNTIYF. CDR3 nucleotides: TGTGCCAGCAGTTACGGGGGAATCCGCTCTGGAAACACCATATATTTT.

The V call is TRBV4-2, the J call TRBJ1-5; 9 positions agree with TRBD1. The germline V gene has CDR1 LGHNA and CDR2 YNFKEQ. V dropped 1 base and J dropped 6; count of bases not matched to a gene: 7. This CDR3 spans 16 amino acids. As DNA, the CDR3 is TGTGCCAGCAGCCAAGTCTCCACAGGGGGCGGTCAGCCCCAGCATTTT. This encodes CASSQVSTGGGQPQHF.

The chain recombines TRBV7-3 with TRBJ2-2; D tentatively fits TRBD1 or TRBD2 (5 bases each). Germline assignment: CDR1 SGHTA and CDR2 FQGTGA. This CDR3 region has 15 residues. V lost 0 bases to trimming and J lost 6 bases, with 11 bases between them. The CDR3 reads CASSLTPQDSGELFF. The CDR3 nucleotides read TGTGCCAGCAGCTTAACCCCACAGGACTCCGGGGAGCTGTTTTTT.

This clone appeared once. The chain joins TRBV5-1 to TRBJ1-3; a weak D match, TRBD1 (6 bases). This CDR3 region has 14 residues. CDR1 is SGHRS, CDR2 YFSETQ, per germline. V lost 4 bases and J 3 bases, leaving 11 bases between the germline ends. In DNA, the CDR3 is TGCGCCAGCAGCCCGGGGGCGCGTGGAAACACCATATATTTT. Amino acids: CASSPGARGNTIYF.

In the case of this clone: A much larger clonotype is one base distant, so this may be a read error. The sample has other DNA sequences that encode this CDR3 too. This chain uses TRBV4-1 with TRBJ2-7; 8 bases are shared with TRBD2. The CDR3 runs 15 residues. J was trimmed by 4 bases and V by 1 base; bases with no gene match: 6. Per germline, CDR1 MGHRA and CDR2 YSYEKL. As DNA, the CDR3 is TGCGCCAGCAGCCAAGGAGTAGCGGGAACGTACGAGCAGTACTTC. Encoded protein: CASSQGVAGTYEQYF.